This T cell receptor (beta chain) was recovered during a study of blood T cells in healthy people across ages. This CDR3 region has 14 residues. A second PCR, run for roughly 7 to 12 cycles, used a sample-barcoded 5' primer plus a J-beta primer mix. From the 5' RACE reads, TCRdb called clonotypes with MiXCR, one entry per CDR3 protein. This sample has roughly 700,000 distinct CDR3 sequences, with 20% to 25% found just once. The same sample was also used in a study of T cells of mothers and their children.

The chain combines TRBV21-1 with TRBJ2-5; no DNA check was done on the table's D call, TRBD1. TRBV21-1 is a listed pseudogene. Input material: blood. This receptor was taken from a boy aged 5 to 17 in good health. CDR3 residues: CASTLDRPEETQYF. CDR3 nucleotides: TGTGCCAGCACTCTCGACAGGCCAGAAGAGACCCAGTACTTC.